Listed here are 21 T cell receptor beta chains from one sample, sequenced in a study of T cell repertoires in cytomegalovirus infection. Each CDR3 protein gets one entry after TCRdb re-called the reads with MiXCR. This table has approximately 500,000 distinct CDR3 sequences, 15% to 20% appearing once. The sequenced sample consisted of CD8+ T cells from PBMCs. The receptor source for this set is a human donor in good health (CMV status not recorded). Some clones in this sample may be carry-over from other donors' samples.

The rearrangement joins TRBV5-5 to TRBJ2-7, with TRBD1 matching 9 bases. J gave up 4 bases and V 1 base, and 15 bases lay outside the gene matches. Germline V gene sequence: CDR1 SGHKS, CDR2 YYEKEE (reference sequence). The CDR3 runs 18 residues. CDR3 nucleotides: TGTGCCAGCAGCTTGTCACAGGGGGCTAGCGGATCTCTTTACGAGCAGTACTTC. It codes for CASSLSQGASGSLYEQYF.

This clonotype came up many times. The chain joins TRBV7-2 to TRBJ2-1; 11 bases are a match to TRBD2. This CDR3 is built from 14 residues. The V gene end was trimmed by 1 base and the J gene end by 8 bases; junction bases not matched to a gene: 1. Germline assignment: CDR1 SGHTA and CDR2 FQGNSA. The CDR3 protein is CASSLELAGDEQFF. The CDR3 DNA reads as TGTGCCAGCAGCTTAGAACTAGCGGGGGATGAGCAGTTCTTC.

This clonotype was counted between two and nine times. The V gene is TRBV5-1, the J gene TRBJ2-1; no definite D call. The germline V and J ends were trimmed by 0 bases and 9 bases, with 13 bases remaining between them. The CDR3 has 14 amino acids. CDR1 is SGHRS and CDR2 is YFSETQ in the germline V gene. CDR3: CASSLGRLVGEQFF. In DNA, the CDR3 is TGCGCCAGCAGCTTGGGACGGTTGGTGGGTGAGCAGTTCTTC.

This clonotype showed up many times. The chain combines TRBV7-2 with TRBJ1-1, with D tentatively TRBD1 (5 bases). The CDR3 sequence is 15 residues long. V lost 2 bases, J lost 1 base, and 11 bases lay in between. CDR1 is SGHTA, CDR2 FQGNSA, per germline. The CDR3 loop reads CASSLKVRGNTEAFF. The CDR3 nucleotides read TGTGCCAGCAGCTTAAAGGTTAGGGGGAACACTGAAGCTTTCTTT.

The chain combines TRBV13 with TRBJ1-6, with 7 bases matching TRBD1. The germline V gene encodes CDR1 PRHDT and CDR2 FYEKMQ (reference sequence). This CDR3 has 14 residues. With 5 bases clipped from V and 7 bases from J, the junction kept 5 bases outside the gene matches. CDR3 sequence: CASSMGQPNSPLHF. In nucleotides, the CDR3 is TGTGCCAGCAGCATGGGACAGCCAAATTCACCCCTCCACTTT.

The V and J genes are TRBV4-2 and TRBJ2-3, with D unclear. V lost 5 bases, J lost 4 bases, and 7 bases lay in between. The germline CDR1 and CDR2 sequences are LGHNA and YNFKEQ. The CDR3 loop spans 12 amino acids. The CDR3 nucleotides read TGTGCCAGCAGCTTGCTATCAGATACGCAGTATTTT. This gives the protein CASSLLSDTQYF.

This clonotype was found many times. This chain joins TRBV12-3 or TRBV12-4 and TRBJ1-4; no clear D. V shed 3 bases and J shed 4 bases, with 9 bases lying between them. The CDR3 loop spans 14 amino acids. CDR3 region: CASSFSGDNEKLFF. The CDR3 nucleotides read TGTGCCAGCAGTTTCTCCGGGGATAATGAAAAACTGTTTTTT.

The table lists this clonotype with a few counts. The chain couples TRBV27 to TRBJ2-3, with 9 bases lining up with TRBD1. From germline, CDR1 is MNHEY and CDR2 SMNVEV (reference sequence). The CDR3 has 16 residues. Trimming removed 2 bases from V and 6 bases from J; junction bases left unmatched: 9. CDR3 sequence: CASSLVATGGTDTQYF. In nucleotides, the CDR3 is TGTGCCAGCAGTTTAGTCGCGACAGGGGGAACCGATACGCAGTATTTT.

The genes are TRBV3-1 and TRBJ2-1, with D possibly being TRBD2 (6 bases). The CDR3 spans 16 residues. Germline V gene lookup returns CDR1 LGHDT and CDR2 YNNKEL (reference sequence). Trimming removed 0 bases from V and 4 bases from J, with 13 bases in between. The CDR3 bases are TGTGCCAGCAGCCAAGAATTTAGCGGAATATACAATGAGCAGTTCTTC. This gives the protein CASSQEFSGIYNEQFF.

This clonotype was counted between two and nine times. The chain links TRBV28 to TRBJ2-2; 7 bases agree with TRBD1. Germline V gene data show CDR1 as MDHEN and CDR2 as SYDVKM. J gave up 7 bases and V 4 bases, and 15 bases lay outside the gene matches. This CDR3 is 17 amino acids long. CDR3 nucleotides: TGTGCCAGCAGTTCACACAGGGGCCGCGCGTCAGTCGGGGAGCTGTTTTTT. This codes for CASSSHRGRASVGELFF.

This clonotype was seen ten or more times. The rearrangement joins TRBV7-9 to TRBJ2-1, with D perhaps TRBD2 (6 bases). Trimming stripped 5 bases from V and 0 bases from J, with 14 bases between. This CDR3 has 16 residues. Germline-derived CDR1 and CDR2 are SEHNR and FQNEAQ (reference sequence). The CDR3: CASSPPGGSSYNEQFF. The CDR3 DNA sequence: TGTGCCAGCAGCCCGCCAGGAGGGAGCTCCTACAATGAGCAGTTCTTC.

The J gene is TRBJ2-7, the V gene TRBV28, with a tentative D call TRBD1 (5 bases). In germline, CDR1 is MDHEN, CDR2 SYDVKM. V lost 6 bases, J lost 5 bases, and 17 bases lay in between. This CDR3 is built from 14 residues. The CDR3 is CASSLGRAVNEQYF. The DNA of the CDR3 is TGTGCCAGCAGCCTAGGCAGGGCCGTCAACGAGCAGTACTTC. Full variable domain (missing parts from reference TRBV28 and TRBJ2-7): DVKVTQSSRYLVKRTGEKVFLECVQDMDHENMFWYRQDPGLGLRLIYFSYDVKMKEKGDIPEGYSVSREKKERFSLILESASTNQTSMYLCASSLGRAVNEQYFGPGTRLTVT.

This clonotype has a handful of counts. The chain joins TRBV4-1 to TRBJ1-3; D gene uncertain. The CDR3 spans 16 residues. Germline V gene sequence: CDR1 MGHRA, CDR2 YSYEKL. The V end was cut by 0 bases, the J end by 0 bases, with 9 bases between. The CDR3 here is CASSQESPISGNTIYF. Written as DNA, the CDR3 is TGCGCCAGCAGCCAAGAGTCTCCGATCTCTGGAAACACCATATATTTT.

The table lists this clonotype with a few counts. The chain combines TRBV11-3 with TRBJ2-1; a possible D gene is TRBD2 (6 bases). This CDR3 is 16 amino acids long. Germline assignment: CDR1 SGHNT and CDR2 YENEEA. V lost 1 base and J lost 5, with 15 bases in between. The CDR3 protein is CASSLAWEEGNNEQFF. CDR3 sequence (DNA): TGTGCCAGCAGCTTAGCGTGGGAGGAGGGGAACAATGAGCAGTTCTTC.

This clonotype was counted ten times or more. V and J are TRBV14 and TRBJ2-1; unclear D gene. The CDR3 totals 15 residues. The germline gives CDR1 SGHDN, CDR2 FVKESK. The germline V and J ends were trimmed by 4 bases and 1 base, with 11 bases remaining between them. This CDR3 is CASSPFRTSYNEQFF. CDR3 nucleotides: TGTGCCAGCAGCCCGTTCAGGACGTCCTACAATGAGCAGTTCTTC.

On this clonotype itself: A single base separates this from a much larger clone, so it may be a read error. The CDR3 DNA reads TGTGCCAGCAGCTCCGGGACAGGCTTCTCTGGGACCAACGTCCTGACTTTC. Amino acids: CASSSGTGFSGTNVLTF. J is TRBJ2-6 and V is TRBV6-8; TRBD1 aligns across 8 bases. The CDR3 runs to 17 residues. Germline assignment: CDR1 MNHGY and CDR2 SAAAGT.

Here the CDR3 reads CASSLGRAGANVLTF. The CDR3, as DNA: TGTGCCAGCAGCTTAGGGCGGGCTGGGGCCAACGTCCTGACTTTC. The J gene is TRBJ2-6, the V gene TRBV7-9, with a weak D call TRBD2 (5 bases). This CDR3 region has 15 residues. Trimming shortened V by 1 base and J by 2 bases, and 6 bases separated the two germline ends. Germline V CDR1 and CDR2: SEHNR, FQNEAQ (reference sequence).

This clonotype was counted only a few times. The CDR3 coding sequence is TGTGCCAGCAGTTCAGGGGTTTTCTCCTATAATTCACCCCTCCACTTT. Translation gives CASSSGVFSYNSPLHF. The genes are TRBV28 and TRBJ1-6; D may be TRBD1 (6 bases). Germline V gives CDR1 MDHEN, CDR2 SYDVKM. There are 16 residues in the CDR3. V shed 4 bases and J shed 0 bases, with 10 bases lying between them. Together with reference TRBV28 and TRBJ1-6, the CDR3 gives the full variable domain: DVKVTQSSRYLVKRTGEKVFLECVQDMDHENMFWYRQDPGLGLRLIYFSYDVKMKEKGDIPEGYSVSREKKERFSLILESASTNQTSMYLCASSSGVFSYNSPLHFGNGTRLTVT.

This clonotype was picked up a small number of times. The chain recombines TRBV4-1 with TRBJ2-3; D is tentatively TRBD1 or TRBD2 (6 bases each). In germline, CDR1 is MGHRA, CDR2 YSYEKL. Trimming pared 2 bases from V and 5 bases from J, leaving 14 bases between. The length of the CDR3 is 15 residues. The CDR3 here is CASSQSRRGVDTQYF. In nucleotides, the CDR3 is TGCGCCAGCAGCCAATCGAGGAGGGGGGTAGATACGCAGTATTTT.

Many counts were recorded for this clonotype. The chain uses TRBV7-6 and TRBJ2-1, with TRBD1 as a possible D gene (6 bases). Germline V lookup: CDR1 SGHVS, CDR2 FNYEAQ. The CDR3 totals 17 residues. Trimming took 5 bases from V and 7 from J, leaving 24 bases between them. CDR3 protein: CASSLQSGTPGRNEQFF. CDR3 nucleotides: TGTGCCAGCAGCCTACAATCCGGGACACCAGGAAGGAATGAGCAGTTCTTC.

The chain is built from TRBV9 and TRBJ2-7; a possible D gene is TRBD1 (6 bases). This CDR3 region has 15 residues. Germline V gene data show CDR1 as SGDLS and CDR2 as YYNGEE. The germline V and J ends were trimmed by 4 bases and 0 bases, with 14 bases remaining between them. CDR3 residues: CASSPGADSSYEQYF. CDR3 sequence (DNA): TGTGCCAGCAGCCCAGGCGCGGACAGCTCCTACGAGCAGTACTTC.